This record concerns one T cell receptor beta chain sequence. A junction end diverges from the germline sequence, so it may reflect a read error. The data derive from a study of glioma-infiltrating T cells. This CDR3 is built from 16 residues. Germline V gives CDR1 MNHEY, CDR2 SMNVEV (reference sequence). The iRepertoire nested amplicon-rescue multiplex PCR amplified TCR alpha and beta CDR3s from RNA. TCRdb independently ran MiXCR on the multiplex PCR reads; one entry per CDR3 protein. The repertoire holds 300,000 to 400,000 distinct CDR3 sequences, with 41% as singletons. V gene TRBV27 combines with J gene TRBJ2-2; unclear D gene. The sequencing sample was made of glioma tissue, nonneoplastic brain tissue, or PBMCs (not recorded which). The source of this sequence is a human donor with low-grade glioma or glioblastoma, undergoing nonglioma brain surgery, or in good health (not recorded which). Written as DNA, the CDR3 is TGTGCCGGCAGTTTTCTTACCTTCGCGAACACCGGGGAGCTGTTTTTT. It yields the protein CAGSFLTFANTGELFF.